The rows below give T cell receptor beta chains drawn from one sample of a study of beta chain features in type 1 diabetes. This table comes from immunoSEQ multiplex PCR, and its TCRdb copy is limited to in-frame clones, with some not included. The profile shows hundreds of thousands of clones, about a sixth of them singletons. Sequenced input: naive CD4+ T cells from blood. The source is a woman aged 18 to 35 in good health. CDR3s include the opening cysteine and the closing phenylalanine or tryptophan. The D gene is left open where the match is weak. Expanded clones get a size class; other rows say once, few or many, or leave the size out.

j_gene,d_gene,v_gene,abundance,CDR3nt,CDR3aa
TRBJ2-1,TRBD2,TRBV4-1,few,TGCGCCAGCAGCCAACCCACTAGCGCTTATTACAATGAGCAGTTCTTC,CASSQPTSAYYNEQFF
TRBJ1-4,.,TRBV4-2,many,TGTGCCAGCAGCCAAAAGAGACCGCCAGAAAAACTGTTTTTT,CASSQKRPPEKLFF
TRBJ2-3,.,TRBV6-6,.,TGTGCCAGCAAACCGGACAGCACAGATACGCAGTATTTT,CASKPDSTDTQYF
TRBJ2-5,TRBD1,TRBV10-3,.,TGTGCCATCAGTGCTGGGACAGGGTTTTATGAGACCCAGTACTTC,CAISAGTGFYETQYF
TRBJ1-1,TRBD1,TRBV18,.,TGTGCCAGCTCACCAACAGGACAGGGGGGCACTGAAGCTTTCTTT,CASSPTGQGGTEAFF
TRBJ2-1,TRBD1,TRBV18,.,TGTGCCAGCTCATCCGGACAGGCAGCATACAATGAGCAGTTCTTC,CASSSGQAAYNEQFF
TRBJ2-5,.,TRBV28,few,TGTGCCAGCAGTTTATCAGGGCGTGGGACCCAGTACTTC,CASSLSGRGTQYF
TRBJ2-3,TRBD2,TRBV7-9,.,TGTGCCAGCAGCTTAGGACTAGCCTTAGCGGGAGTGAGTGCGCAGTATTTT,CASSLGLALAGVSAQYF
TRBJ2-1,.,TRBV7-3,few,TGTGCCAGCAGCTTAACCGGGGGGCCCTACAATGAGCAGTTCTTC,CASSLTGGPYNEQFF
TRBJ2-1,.,TRBV5-1,few,TGCGCCAGCAGCTTGACGGCAGGGGTCACCTACAATGAGCAGTTCTTC,CASSLTAGVTYNEQFF
TRBJ2-1,.,TRBV6-5,few,TGTGCCAGCAGCCGACAGCGTAACTACAATGAGCAGTTCTTC,CASSRQRNYNEQFF
TRBJ2-7,.,TRBV5-1,few,TGCGCCAGCAGCTTGGGGGGCCAGGGGACCCACGAGCAGTACTTC,CASSLGGQGTHEQYF
TRBJ1-1,TRBD1,TRBV28,.,TGTGCCAGTTGGGACAGAACCACTGAAGCTTTCTTT,CASWDRTTEAFF
TRBJ2-1,.,TRBV5-1,few,TGCGCCAGCAGCTTGGGGAGCGGCTACAATGAGCAGTTCTTC,CASSLGSGYNEQFF
TRBJ1-1,.,TRBV5-1,few,TGCGCCAGCAGCTTGGCTCTTTATCGGGGCACTGAAGCTTTCTTT,CASSLALYRGTEAFF
TRBJ1-4,.,TRBV29-1,few,TGCAGCGTTGCGGCAGACATGAATGAAAAACTGTTTTTT,CSVAADMNEKLFF
TRBJ2-2,.,TRBV6-5,.,TGTGCCAGCAGTTTCGGGTGGTCCGGGGAGCTGTTTTTT,CASSFGWSGELFF
TRBJ2-1,.,TRBV9,.,TGTGCCAGCAGCCCGGCCCCTCTTCGCAATGAGCAGTTCTTC,CASSPAPLRNEQFF
TRBJ1-1,.,TRBV7-2,few,TGTGCCAGCAGCTTAGCACGGGGCACTGAAGCTTTCTTT,CASSLARGTEAFF
TRBJ1-2,TRBD1,TRBV28,few,TGTGCCAGCAGTTTTGAGGGGGCGGCCGGCTACACCTTC,CASSFEGAAGYTF
TRBJ2-1,TRBD2,TRBV28,.,TGTGCCAGCAGTTATAGCGGGAGGGCCCTGGGTGAGCAGTTCTTC,CASSYSGRALGEQFF
TRBJ1-1,.,TRBV7-2,few,TGTGCCAGCAGCGGACCCCGGGGGGGGCAGAACACTGAAGCTTTCTTT,CASSGPRGGQNTEAFF
TRBJ1-3,.,TRBV9,.,TGTGCCAGCAGCGTAGGAGCGGGTCCGGGAAACACCATATATTTT,CASSVGAGPGNTIYF
TRBJ2-5,.,TRBV9,.,TGTGCCAGCAGCGTGTCCTCGGAGGTTTCGACCCAGTACTTC,CASSVSSEVSTQYF
TRBJ2-1,.,TRBV28,few,TGTGCCAGCAGTCCAACTCAACAGGCGGGACCATCCGATGAGCAGTTCTTC,CASSPTQQAGPSDEQFF
TRBJ2-1,.,TRBV15,.,TGTGCCACCAGCAGAGGGTCGAAAGTTTCCTACAATGAGCAGTTCTTC,CATSRGSKVSYNEQFF
TRBJ1-3,.,TRBV25-1,few,TGTGCCAGCACCCGGCACTCTGGAAACACCATATATTTT,CASTRHSGNTIYF
TRBJ1-5,.,TRBV29-1,.,TGCAGCGTTGTAATCGCAAATAGCAATCAGCCCCAGCATTTT,CSVVIANSNQPQHF
TRBJ2-7,.,TRBV7-8,once,TGTGCCAGCAGCTTACACGTAAGGAGTCTCTCCTACGAGCAGTACTTC,CASSLHVRSLSYEQYF
TRBJ2-1,TRBD1,TRBV18,few,TGTGCCAGCTCACCCCCAAGGACAGGTATCTACAATGAGCAGTTCTTC,CASSPPRTGIYNEQFF
TRBJ2-7,.,TRBV7-9,.,TGTGCCAGCAGCTTAGCGTTTTCCAGGAGCTCCTACGAGCAGTACTTC,CASSLAFSRSSYEQYF
TRBJ2-2,.,TRBV18,few,TGTGCCAGCTCACGAGGGACCTCTACGAACACCGGGGAGCTGTTTTTT,CASSRGTSTNTGELFF
TRBJ1-5,.,TRBV11-2,.,TGTGCCAGCAGCTTACAGGGTGATCAGCCCCAGCATTTT,CASSLQGDQPQHF
TRBJ2-1,.,TRBV29-1,few,TGCAGCGTTGAAAGTTGGGATCGGTCTGTGCAGTTCTTC,CSVESWDRSVQFF
TRBJ2-3,TRBD2,TRBV9,.,TGTGCCAGCAGCGTAACCCCGAGACTAGCTGGTGATACGCAGTATTTT,CASSVTPRLAGDTQYF
TRBJ1-2,.,TRBV28,.,TGTGCCAGCGGCAGACCTAACTATGGCTACACCTTC,CASGRPNYGYTF
TRBJ2-2,.,TRBV7-2,.,TGTGCCAGCAGCTTGGGGGCGAACACCGGGGAGCTGTTTTTT,CASSLGANTGELFF
TRBJ2-2,TRBD2,TRBV7-9,.,TGTGCCAGCAGCTTAGCCAGACAAGCGGGACGGAACACCGGGGAGCTGTTTTTT,CASSLARQAGRNTGELFF
TRBJ2-1,TRBD2,TRBV7-9,.,TGTGCCAGCAGCTTAGTTCCGGGACTAGCGGGGCTGCCCAAGTTCTTC,CASSLVPGLAGLPKFF
TRBJ1-2,TRBD1,TRBV29-1,few,TGCAGCGTTGGTAGGGGACAGGGGGTCTATGGCTACACCTTC,CSVGRGQGVYGYTF
TRBJ2-5,TRBD2,TRBV18,.,TGTGCCAGCTCTATCGTAGCGGGATCGCCTGGGGAGACCCAGTACTTC,CASSIVAGSPGETQYF
TRBJ2-1,.,TRBV6-5,.,TGTGCCAGCAGTTACTCGACGACTGAGCAGTTCTTC,CASSYSTTEQFF
TRBJ1-4,TRBD1,TRBV29-1,.,TGCAGCGTTGTAGGGGGCGAAAGTGAAAAACTGTTTTTT,CSVVGGESEKLFF
TRBJ2-3,.,TRBV25-1,few,TGTGCCAGCAGTCTTACAGGCACAGATACGCAGTATTTT,CASSLTGTDTQYF
TRBJ2-1,.,TRBV7-3,few,TGTGCCAGCAGCTTACGAGGGAACAATGAGCAGTTCTTC,CASSLRGNNEQFF
TRBJ1-1,.,TRBV4-1,few,TGCGCCAGCAGCATGAACAGGGACACTGAAGCTTTCTTT,CASSMNRDTEAFF
TRBJ1-3,.,TRBV9,few,TGTGCCAGCAGCGCGGGGGACGGGCAGTCTTCTGGAAACACCATATATTTT,CASSAGDGQSSGNTIYF
TRBJ2-5,TRBD2,TRBV6-5,.,TGTGCCAGCAGTTACGTTTCTAGCGGAAAAGAGACCCAGTACTTC,CASSYVSSGKETQYF
TRBJ2-1,.,TRBV2,.,TGTGCCGAAAGGGCGGGGATTAACAATGAGCAGTTCTTC,CAERAGINNEQFF
TRBJ1-1,.,TRBV6-5,once,TGTGCCAGCAGTTACTCCGGGTCTTTGACTGAAGCTTTCTTT,CASSYSGSLTEAFF
TRBJ1-4,TRBD1,TRBV4-2,few,TGTGCCAGCAGCCAGGGACAGGGGTCTAATGAAAAACTGTTTTTT,CASSQGQGSNEKLFF